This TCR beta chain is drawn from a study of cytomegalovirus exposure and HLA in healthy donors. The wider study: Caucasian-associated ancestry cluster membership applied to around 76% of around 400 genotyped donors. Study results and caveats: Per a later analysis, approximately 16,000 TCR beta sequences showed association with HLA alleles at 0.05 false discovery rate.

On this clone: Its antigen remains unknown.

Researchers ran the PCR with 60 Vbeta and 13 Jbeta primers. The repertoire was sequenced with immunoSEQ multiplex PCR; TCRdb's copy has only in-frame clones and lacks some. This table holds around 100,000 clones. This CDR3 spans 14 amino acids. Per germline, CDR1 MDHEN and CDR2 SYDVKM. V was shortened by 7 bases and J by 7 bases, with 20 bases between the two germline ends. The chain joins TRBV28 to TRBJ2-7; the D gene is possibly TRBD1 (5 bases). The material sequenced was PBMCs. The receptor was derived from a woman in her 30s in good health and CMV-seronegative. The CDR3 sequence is CASTARLGATEQYF. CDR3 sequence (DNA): TGTGCCAGCACAGCGCGGCTAGGGGCTACTGAGCAGTACTTC. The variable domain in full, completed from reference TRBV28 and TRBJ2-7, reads DVKVTQSSRYLVKRTGEKVFLECVQDMDHENMFWYRQDPGLGLRLIYFSYDVKMKEKGDIPEGYSVSREKKERFSLILESASTNQTSMYLCASTARLGATEQYFGPGTRLTVT.